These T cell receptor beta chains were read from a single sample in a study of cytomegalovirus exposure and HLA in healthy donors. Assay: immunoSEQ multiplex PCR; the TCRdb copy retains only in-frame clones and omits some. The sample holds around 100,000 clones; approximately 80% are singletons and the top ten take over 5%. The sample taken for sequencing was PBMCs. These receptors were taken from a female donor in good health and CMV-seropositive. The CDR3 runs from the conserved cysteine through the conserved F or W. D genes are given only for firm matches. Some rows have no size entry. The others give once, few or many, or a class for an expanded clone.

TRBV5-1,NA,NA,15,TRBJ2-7,CASSLYGAGVYEQYF,TGCGCCAGCAGCTTGTACGGTGCAGGCGTATACGAGCAGTACTTC
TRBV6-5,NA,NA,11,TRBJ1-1,CASRQNTEAFF,TGTGCCAGCAGACAAAACACTGAAGCTTTCTTT
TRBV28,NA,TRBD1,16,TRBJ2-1,CASSYVLWTGDNEQFF,TGTGCCAGCAGTTATGTTCTCTGGACAGGGGACAATGAGCAGTTCTTC
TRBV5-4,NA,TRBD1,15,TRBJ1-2,CASSNRDRGNYGYTF,TGTGCCAGCAGCAACCGGGACAGGGGAAACTATGGCTACACCTTC
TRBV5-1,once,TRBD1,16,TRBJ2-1,CASSPGTGYSYNEQFF,TGCGCCAGCAGCCCTGGGACAGGGTATTCCTACAATGAGCAGTTCTTC
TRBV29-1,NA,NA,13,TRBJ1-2,CSVDRGGQFGYTF,TGCAGCGTTGATCGTGGGGGCCAATTTGGCTACACCTTC
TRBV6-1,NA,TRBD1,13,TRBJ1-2,CASRGTGGNGYTF,TGTGCCAGCAGAGGGACAGGGGGTAATGGCTACACCTTC
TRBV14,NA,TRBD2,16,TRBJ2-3,CASSRTSGFFMDTQYF,TGTGCCAGCAGCCGGACTAGCGGCTTTTTCATGGATACGCAGTATTTT
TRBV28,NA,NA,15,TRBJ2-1,CASRHGQHSYNEQFF,TGTGCCAGCAGGCATGGACAGCACTCCTACAATGAGCAGTTCTTC
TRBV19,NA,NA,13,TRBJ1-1,CASTRALGTEAFF,TGTGCCAGTACGAGGGCCTTGGGCACTGAAGCTTTCTTT
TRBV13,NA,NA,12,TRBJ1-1,CASTKRGTEAFF,TGTGCCAGCACCAAAAGGGGAACTGAAGCTTTCTTT
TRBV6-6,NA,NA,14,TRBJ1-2,CASSAERGGYGYTF,TGTGCCAGCAGCGCTGAGCGGGGTGGCTATGGCTACACCTTC
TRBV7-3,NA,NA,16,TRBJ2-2,CASSLLSRANTGELFF,TGTGCCAGCAGCTTATTAAGCAGGGCGAACACCGGGGAGCTGTTTTTT
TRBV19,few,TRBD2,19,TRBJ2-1,CASSTREGSLAVSYNEQFF,TGTGCCAGTAGTACACGCGAGGGTTCGCTAGCGGTTTCCTACAATGAGCAGTTCTTC
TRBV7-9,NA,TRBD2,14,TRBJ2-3,CASSFDGRSDTQYF,TGTGCCAGCAGCTTTGACGGGAGGTCAGATACGCAGTATTTT
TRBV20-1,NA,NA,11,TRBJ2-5,CSARLRETQYF,TGCAGTGCCCGCCTACGGGAGACCCAGTACTTC
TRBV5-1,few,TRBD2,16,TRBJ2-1,CASSHTSGSSYNEQFF,TGCGCCAGCAGCCACACTAGCGGGAGCTCCTACAATGAGCAGTTCTTC
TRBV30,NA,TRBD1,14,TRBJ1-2,CAWRETGGNTVVTF,TGTGCCTGGAGGGAGACAGGGGGCAACACGGTGGTTACCTTC
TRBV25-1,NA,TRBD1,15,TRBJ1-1,CASSDIGQGNTEAFF,TGTGCCAGCAGTGACATCGGACAGGGGAACACTGAAGCTTTCTTT
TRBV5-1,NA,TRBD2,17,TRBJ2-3,CASSSGTSGVNTDTQYF,TGCGCCAGCAGCTCTGGGACTAGCGGAGTGAACACAGATACGCAGTATTTT
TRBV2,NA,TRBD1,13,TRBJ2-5,CASSAQGAETQYF,TGTGCCAGCAGTGCACAGGGGGCAGAGACCCAGTACTTC
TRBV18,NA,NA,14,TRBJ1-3,CASSPVTAGNTIYF,TGTGCCAGCTCACCAGTTACGGCTGGAAACACCATATATTTT
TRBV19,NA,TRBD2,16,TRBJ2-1,CASSPSSGRPQGEQFF,TGTGCCAGTAGTCCATCAAGCGGGAGACCCCAAGGTGAGCAGTTCTTC
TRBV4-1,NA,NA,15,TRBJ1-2,CASSQVFNTDYGYTF,TGCGCCAGCAGCCAAGTTTTTAACACCGACTATGGCTACACCTTC
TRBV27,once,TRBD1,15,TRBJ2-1,CASSLGGTGRNEQFF,TGTGCCAGCAGTTTAGGAGGGACAGGGAGGAATGAGCAGTTCTTC
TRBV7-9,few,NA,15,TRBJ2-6,CASSLRGRGANVLTF,TGTGCCAGCAGCTTAAGGGGTCGTGGGGCCAACGTCCTGACTTTC
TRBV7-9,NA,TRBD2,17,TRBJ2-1,CASSTTSGGASYNEQFF,TGTGCCAGCAGCACCACTAGCGGGGGGGCCTCCTACAATGAGCAGTTCTTC